This is a list of T cell receptor beta chains from one sample in a study of read filtering for tumor transcriptome and immune sequencing. TCRdb re-called the reads through MiXCR, storing one row per CDR3 protein. The sample records 20,000 to 25,000 distinct CDR3 sequences, roughly 15% being singletons. Sequenced sample: a population of CD138-negative cells sorted from bone marrow. The receptors originated from a donor aged 40 or over with multiple myeloma. Each CDR3 is given with its conserved first and last residue. A D gene is named only where the DNA matches it firmly. The size field is filled for only some rows; it gives once, few, many or a size class.

>.|TRBD2|TRBV5-1|TRBJ2-1
TGCGCCAGCAGCTTTACTAGCGGGCCCGGGAATGAGCAGTTCTTC
CASSFTSGPGNEQFF
>.|.|TRBV12-3/TRBV12-4|TRBJ1-5
TGTGCCAGCAGCCTACAGATCGGCCATCAGCCCCAGCATTTT
CASSLQIGHQPQHF
>many|.|TRBV7-9|TRBJ1-4
TGTGCCAGCAGCTTGCGTTCGCCGATCCACGGTTACTACGAAAAACTGTTTTTT
CASSLRSPIHGYYEKLFF
>many|.|TRBV7-9|TRBJ2-3
TGTGCCAGCAGCCCCGGGACCCTCAGGGGCACAGATACGCAGTATTTT
CASSPGTLRGTDTQYF
>few|TRBD1|TRBV29-1|TRBJ2-7
TGCAGCGTCGGGCTCCGAGTCCGGGACAGGGGCTTCGAGCAGTACTTC
CSVGLRVRDRGFEQYF
>many|.|TRBV2|TRBJ1-5
TGTGCCAGCAGCCCCGGCCGACGCCTTAATCAGCCCCAGCATTTT
CASSPGRRLNQPQHF
>few|.|TRBV7-6|TRBJ1-1
TGTGCCAGCAGCTCCCCGGACACTGAAGCTTTCTTT
CASSSPDTEAFF
>.|.|TRBV24-1|TRBJ2-5
TGTGCCACCAGTGATGGGCGTTCAGAGACCCAGTACTTC
CATSDGRSETQYF
>large|.|TRBV29-1|TRBJ2-7
TGCAGCGTTGTGACAGCGAACTCCTACGAGCAGTACTTC
CSVVTANSYEQYF
>.|TRBD2|TRBV24-1|TRBJ2-5
TGTGCCACCAGTGATGGGGGGACTAGCGGTTACCAAGAGACCCAGTACTTC
CATSDGGTSGYQETQYF
>many|.|TRBV7-2|TRBJ2-7
TGTGCCAGCAGCTCGACAGGGAGGGTCGAGCAGTACTTC
CASSSTGRVEQYF
>.|TRBD2|TRBV5-1|TRBJ2-2
TGCGCCAGCAGCTGGGCAGCGGGAGGGCCAGGCACCGGGGAGCTGTTTTTT
CASSWAAGGPGTGELFF
>many|.|TRBV5-4|TRBJ2-7
TGTGCCAGCAGCTCCCGGACTACTCGCGAGCAGTACTTC
CASSSRTTREQYF
>many|TRBD2|TRBV6-5|TRBJ2-5
TGTGCCAGCAGCCTCCGGGGGGGCAGTGAGACCCAGTACTTC
CASSLRGGSETQYF
>many|.|TRBV11-2|TRBJ2-7
TGTGCCAGCAGTTGGGAGAGCTACGAGCAGTACTTC
CASSWESYEQYF
>few|.|TRBV29-1|TRBJ2-1
TGCAGCGTTGAGGCAGCGGATGAGCAGTTCTTC
CSVEAADEQFF